This entry describes one T cell receptor beta chain. Its specificity is unknown. Primed by a sample-barcoded 5' primer and a J-beta primer mix, a second PCR proceeded for about 6 to 11 cycles. Using its own MiXCR run on the 5' RACE reads, TCRdb lists one record per CDR3 protein. The sample has about 1.6 million distinct CDR3 sequences; around 36% are singletons. There are 15 residues in the CDR3. Germline V gives CDR1 DFQATT, CDR2 SNEGSKA (reference sequence). Trimming stripped 2 bases from V and 0 bases from J, with 8 bases between. The record originates from a study of blood T cells in healthy people across ages. About the research overall: Capture by template switching was about one barcoded beta molecule per two T cells. The study, taken as a whole, reports: Researchers said unsorted PBMCs prevented a conclusive naive versus antigen-experienced comparison.

The chain is built from TRBV20-1 and TRBJ1-6; D call uncertain. The source is a woman aged 30 to 39 in good health. Specimen: blood. The CDR3 DNA follows: TGCAGTGCTAGACAGCGTAGCTCCTATAATTCACCCCTCCACTTT. It specifies CSARQRSSYNSPLHF.